This T cell receptor beta chain was documented in a study of T cells after yellow fever vaccination. Whole-study results and caveats: Almost all vaccine-responding clonotypes went undetected in sorted memory subsets on day 0.

Many counts were recorded for this clonotype. Researchers made TCR cDNA using 5'RACE template switching, and this step added a universal primer site and UMIs. TCRdb re-called the 5' RACE reads through MiXCR, storing one row per CDR3 protein. Among over 10,000 distinct CDR3 sequences listed, around 5.4% were seen once. There are 14 residues in the CDR3. CDR1 is SGHNT, CDR2 YYREEE, per germline (reference sequence). Losses at the gene ends were 2 bases for V and 3 bases for J; bases not matched to a gene: 3. The clonotype was recovered from a man aged 30 to 45 who received the YFV17D yellow fever vaccine. The gene calls are TRBV5-4 and TRBJ2-7; 9 bases fit TRBD2. The sample was PBMCs, either bulk or a sorted T-cell subset (CD4+, CD8+, memory, or dextramer-sorted; not recorded which), taken on the day of the yellow fever booster vaccination. In DNA form, the CDR3 reads TGTGCCAGCAGCTTCGGTAGCGGGAGCTACGAGCAGTACTTC. As protein: CASSFGSGSYEQYF.